This TCR beta chain was obtained from a study of blood T cells in healthy people across ages. Alongside a J-beta primer mix, a sample-barcoded 5' primer served in a second PCR lasting about 7 to 11 cycles. TCRdb analysed the 5' RACE reads with MiXCR anew, one entry per CDR3 protein. The sample yields approximately 810,000 distinct CDR3 sequences, around 36% seen once. This clonotype was seen repeatedly, ten times or more. Its specificity is not known. CDR1 and CDR2 (germline): SGHTA, FQGNSA. There are 15 residues in the CDR3. J gave up 7 bases and V 8 bases, and 12 bases lay outside the gene matches. General study findings and limits: The percentage of naive T cells correlated strongly with TCR beta diversity. Roughly linear age-related decline in beta diversity appeared, significant by age around 36.

This chain joins TRBV7-2 and TRBJ2-1; TRBD2 matches 9 bases. The source of this sequence is a man aged 18-30 years in good health. Source material: blood. CDR3 sequence (DNA): TGTGCCAGCTCCTTATGGTCTAGCGGGGATAATGAGCAGTTCTTC. Translated: CASSLWSSGDNEQFF.